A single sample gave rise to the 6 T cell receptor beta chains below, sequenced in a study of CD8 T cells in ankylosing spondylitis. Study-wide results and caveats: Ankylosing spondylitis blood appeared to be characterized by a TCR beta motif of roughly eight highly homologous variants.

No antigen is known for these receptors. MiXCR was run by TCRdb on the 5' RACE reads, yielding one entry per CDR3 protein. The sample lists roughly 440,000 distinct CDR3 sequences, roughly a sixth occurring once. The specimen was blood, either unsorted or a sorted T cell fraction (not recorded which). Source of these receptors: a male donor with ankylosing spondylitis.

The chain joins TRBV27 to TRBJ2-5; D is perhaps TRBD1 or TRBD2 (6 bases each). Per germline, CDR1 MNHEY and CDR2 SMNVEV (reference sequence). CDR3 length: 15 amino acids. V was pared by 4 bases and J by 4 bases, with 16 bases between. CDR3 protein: CASSSPEKGGETQYF. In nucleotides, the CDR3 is TGTGCCAGCAGTTCCCCGGAAAAGGGGGGAGAGACCCAGTACTTC.

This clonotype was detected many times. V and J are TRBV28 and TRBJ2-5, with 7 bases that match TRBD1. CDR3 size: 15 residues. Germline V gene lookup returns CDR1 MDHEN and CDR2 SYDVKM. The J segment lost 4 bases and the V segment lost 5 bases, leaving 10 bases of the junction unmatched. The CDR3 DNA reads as TGTGCCAGCAGTCAGAGCGGCCCAGGGGGAGAGACCCAGTACTTC. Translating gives CASSQSGPGGETQYF. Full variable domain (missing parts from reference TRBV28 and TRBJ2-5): DVKVTQSSRYLVKRTGEKVFLECVQDMDHENMFWYRQDPGLGLRLIYFSYDVKMKEKGDIPEGYSVSREKKERFSLILESASTNQTSMYLCASSQSGPGGETQYFGPGTRLLVL.

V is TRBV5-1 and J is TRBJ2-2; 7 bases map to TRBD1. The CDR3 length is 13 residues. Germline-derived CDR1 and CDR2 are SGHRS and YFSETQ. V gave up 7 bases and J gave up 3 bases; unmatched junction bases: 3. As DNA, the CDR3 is TGCGCCAGCGGACAGGAGTACACCGGGGAGCTGTTTTTT. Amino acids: CASGQEYTGELFF.

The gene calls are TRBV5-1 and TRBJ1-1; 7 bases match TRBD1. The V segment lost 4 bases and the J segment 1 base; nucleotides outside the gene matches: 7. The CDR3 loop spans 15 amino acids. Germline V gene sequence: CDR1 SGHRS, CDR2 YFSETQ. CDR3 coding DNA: TGCGCCAGCAGCGACAGACAGGGATCGAACACTGAAGCTTTCTTT. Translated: CASSDRQGSNTEAFF.

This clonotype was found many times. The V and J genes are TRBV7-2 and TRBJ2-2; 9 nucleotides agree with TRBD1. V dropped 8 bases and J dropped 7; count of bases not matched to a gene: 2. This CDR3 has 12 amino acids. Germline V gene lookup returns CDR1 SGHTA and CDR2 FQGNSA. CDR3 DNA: TGTGCCAGCTCGACAGGGGGCGGGGAGCTGTTTTTT. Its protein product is CASSTGGGELFF. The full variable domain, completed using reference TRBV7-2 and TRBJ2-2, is GAGVSQSPSNKVTEKGKDVELRCDPISGHTALYWYRQSLGQGLEFLIYFQGNSAPDKSGLPSDRFSAERTGGSVSTLTIQRTQQEDSAVYLCASSTGGGELFFGEGSRLTVL.

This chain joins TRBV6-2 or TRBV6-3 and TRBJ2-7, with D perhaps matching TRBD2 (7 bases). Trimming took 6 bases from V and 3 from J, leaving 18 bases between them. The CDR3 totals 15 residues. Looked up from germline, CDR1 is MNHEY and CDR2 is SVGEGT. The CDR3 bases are TGTGCCAGCAGCCCTACCGGGGGGCTGAGCTACGAGCAGTACTTC. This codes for CASSPTGGLSYEQYF.